This passage covers 2 T cell receptor beta chains from one sample sequenced in a study of T cell changes during pregnancy in multiple sclerosis. Clones were read by immunoSEQ multiplex PCR, and TCRdb kept only the in-frame ones, dropping some. The data show about 73,000 clones, almost 95% seen once. The sample in question was peripheral blood, obtained in the third trimester of pregnancy. The receptors originated from a female donor in good health, enrolled as a control in a pregnancy study.

J is TRBJ2-3 and V is TRBV9, with D maybe TRBD1 (5 bases). The V and J ends lost 3 bases and 0 bases respectively, with 11 bases between them. The CDR3 spans 15 residues. CDR1 and CDR2 from the germline V gene are SGDLS and YYNGEE. The CDR3, as DNA: TGTGCCAGCAGCGACGGTCAGGGTAGCACAGATACGCAGTATTTT. Translated: CASSDGQGSTDTQYF.

The V and J genes are TRBV13 and TRBJ1-1; D not resolved. Germline CDR1 reads PRHDT; CDR2 reads FYEKMQ (reference sequence). The length of the CDR3 is 12 residues. Deletions cut 0 bases from V and 7 bases from J, with 6 bases between. CDR3 nucleotides: TGTGCCAGCAGCTTAGGTGGGCGTGAAGCTTTCTTT. This encodes CASSLGGREAFF.